The present TCR beta chain was sequenced within a study of blood T cell repertoires in COVID-19. Looking at the study overall: Samples representing acute and convalescent COVID-19 were sourced from the United States, Italy and Spain.

With V trimmed by 2 bases and J by 5 bases, 6 bases remained unmatched. The CDR3 loop spans 15 amino acids. CDR1 is SGHDT, CDR2 YYEEEE, per germline. The authors' processing: Amplifying reference gene primers gave estimates of nucleated cell counts. Generated by immunoSEQ multiplex PCR, the TCRdb table keeps only in-frame clones and is missing some. V and J calls and clone size are given by that table; D and trimming were obtained from the DNA. Here the sample spans 70,000 or so clones, 90% being singletons. The chain links TRBV5-6 to TRBJ2-2; 7 bases map to TRBD1. The receptor was isolated from a woman under 30 with acute or convalescent COVID-19. The sequencing input was peripheral blood. CDR3 in DNA: TGTGCCAGCAGCTTCCGGGACAGAAAGACCGGGGAGCTGTTTTTT. It specifies CASSFRDRKTGELFF.